Listed here are 27 T cell receptor beta chains from one sample, sequenced in a study of blood T cells in healthy people across ages. A second PCR, run for roughly 7 to 11 cycles, used a sample-barcoded 5' primer plus a J-beta primer mix. In TCRdb, the 5' RACE reads were re-called with MiXCR into one record per CDR3 protein. The sample records about 1.6 million distinct CDR3 sequences, around 36% being singletons. Material: blood. Receptors were obtained from a young woman in good health.

This clonotype was found a few times. This chain joins TRBV6-5 and TRBJ2-3; possible D gene TRBD1, 5 bases. The length of the CDR3 is 15 residues. From germline, CDR1 is MNHEY and CDR2 SVGAGI. Trimming took 5 bases from V and 2 from J, leaving 14 bases between them. The CDR3 region is CASSPEFGATDTQYF. The CDR3 bases are TGTGCCAGCAGTCCTGAGTTTGGGGCCACAGATACGCAGTATTTT.

This chain connects TRBV20-1 to TRBJ2-1; TRBD2 might be the D (7 bases). CDR3 length: 14 amino acids. CDR1 DFQATT and CDR2 SNEGSKA come from the germline V gene (reference sequence). Trimming stripped 3 bases from V and 10 bases from J, with 19 bases between. In nucleotides, the CDR3 is TGCAGTGCTAGTAGGGGGGGCCCGGGTGGGGAGCAGTTCTTC. Translation gives CSASRGGPGGEQFF.

This chain joins TRBV7-9 and TRBJ2-5; D unresolved. V dropped 1 base and J dropped 5 bases, with 11 bases sitting between them. Germline CDR1 is SEHNR and CDR2 is FQNEAQ (reference sequence). The CDR3 loop spans 14 amino acids. CDR3 in DNA: TGTGCCAGCAGCTTAGGAATCCTAGGCGAGACCCAGTACTTC. It codes for CASSLGILGETQYF.

The rearrangement links TRBV4-1 to TRBJ2-1, with 8 bases lining up with TRBD2. The J segment lost 5 bases and the V segment lost 1 base, leaving 13 bases of the junction unmatched. The CDR3 consists of 18 residues. Germline loops: CDR1 MGHRA, CDR2 YSYEKL. The CDR3: CASSQAPSGVAGNNEQFF. CDR3 nucleotides: TGCGCCAGCAGCCAAGCTCCCAGTGGGGTAGCGGGAAACAATGAGCAGTTCTTC.

This clonotype was seen a few times. The rearrangement links TRBV7-9 to TRBJ1-2, with 11 bases fitting TRBD1. V trimming: 9 bases; J trimming: 3 bases; junction bases outside the gene matches: 18. The length of the CDR3 is 18 residues. In germline, CDR1 is SEHNR, CDR2 FQNEAQ (reference sequence). In DNA, the CDR3 is TGTGCCAGTCTTCCCCCCTGGACAGGGGGCGAAGGGGACTATGGCTACACCTTC. This gives the protein CASLPPWTGGEGDYGYTF. Complete variable domain (other parts from reference TRBV7-9 and TRBJ1-2): DTGVSQNPRHKITKRGQNVTFRCDPISEHNRLYWYRQTLGQGPEFLTYFQNEAQLEKSRLLSDRFSAERPKGSFSTLEIQRTEQGDSAMYLCASLPPWTGGEGDYGYTFGSGTRLTVV.

This chain connects TRBV7-8 to TRBJ1-1; TRBD1 agrees at 8 bases. V trimming: 4 bases; J trimming: 4 bases; junction bases outside the gene matches: 8. The CDR3 contains 15 residues. CDR1 is SGHVS and CDR2 is FQNEAQ in the germline V gene. CDR3 coding DNA: TGTGCCAGCAGCTCGAGGGGACAGGCGCCCACTGAAGCTTTCTTT. It is translated as CASSSRGQAPTEAFF.

This clonotype was found a few times. The V gene is TRBV5-1, the J gene TRBJ1-1; possibly TRBD1 for D (5 bases). CDR3 length: 15 amino acids. The ends were cut back, 0 bases at V and 0 bases at J, with 9 bases in the middle. The germline V gene encodes CDR1 SGHRS and CDR2 YFSETQ. CDR3 loop: CASSLGQPMNTEAFF. The CDR3 DNA sequence: TGCGCCAGCAGCTTGGGACAGCCAATGAACACTGAAGCTTTCTTT.

V is TRBV12-3 or TRBV12-4 and J is TRBJ1-2, with D maybe TRBD1 (5 bases). The CDR3 sequence is 17 residues long. The ends were cut back, 4 bases at V and 1 base at J, with 19 bases in the middle. The CDR3 reads CASSSSTRGKLNYGYTF. The CDR3 DNA reads TGTGCCAGCAGTTCCAGTACAAGGGGTAAACTTAACTATGGCTACACCTTC.

The chain uses TRBV11-2 and TRBJ2-4; no reliable D call. The J call is doubtful: the DNA matches TRBJ2-7 better. CDR3 length: 15 amino acids. The germline V gene has CDR1 SGHAT and CDR2 FQNNGV. This CDR3 is CASGYAGRNSYEQYF. The CDR3 DNA reads TGTGCCAGCGGCTATGCCGGACGGAACTCCTACGAGCAGTACTTC.

In the case of this clonotype: A read error may produce the germline difference seen at one junction end. V and J are TRBV5-1 and TRBJ2-1; D unresolved. This CDR3 is 19 amino acids long. The V gene's germline CDR1 is SGHRS and CDR2 YFSETQ. CDR3 coding DNA: TGCGCCAGCAACTTGGCCATTGGACCGGAACAGTATAGTTACAATGAGCAGTTCTTC. Amino acids: CASNLAIGPEQYSYNEQFF.

The chain uses TRBV28 and TRBJ2-7; a possible D gene is TRBD2 (6 bases). Between the trimmed V and J ends, which lost 5 bases and 3 bases, there was a span of 17 bases. The V gene's germline CDR1 is MDHEN and CDR2 SYDVKM. The CDR3 extends over 15 amino acids. Written as DNA, the CDR3 is TGTGCCAGCAGTCGGCCGGAGGGAACTGTCTACGAGCAGTACTTC. Translated, it gives CASSRPEGTVYEQYF.

Notes on this clonotype: At one boundary the junction diverges from the germline segment, which might be a read error. V usage is TRBV10-3 and J usage is TRBJ2-6; 10 nucleotides line up with TRBD1. The CDR3 has 18 amino acids. Germline V lookup: CDR1 ENHRY, CDR2 SYGVKD. The CDR3 coding sequence is TGTGCCATCAGGCGGACAGGGGGTTCAGGCTCTGGGGCCAACGTCCTGACTTTT. Translated: CAIRRTGGSGSGANVLTF.

The chain uses TRBV7-6 and TRBJ2-5, with TRBD2 as a possible D gene (6 bases). Germline-derived CDR1 and CDR2 are SGHVS and FNYEAQ. V was clipped by 4 bases and J by 3 bases, with 18 bases between them. The CDR3 is 16 residues long. CDR3 DNA: TGTGCCAGCAGCTCGAACCGCTACGGGACTGAAGAGACCCAGTACTTC. This translates into CASSSNRYGTEETQYF.

This clonotype was seen only a few times. The chain carries TRBV14 and TRBJ1-2, with D hard to call. The V gene's germline CDR1 is SGHDN and CDR2 FVKESK. The CDR3 is 13 amino acids. Trimming stripped 4 bases from V and 2 bases from J, with 8 bases between. CDR3: CASSPTHNYGYTF. The CDR3 DNA follows: TGTGCCAGCAGCCCAACCCACAACTATGGCTACACCTTC.

The chain has TRBV30 and TRBJ2-7; TRBD2 matches at 11 bases. V trimming: 2 bases; J trimming: 5 bases; junction bases outside the gene matches: 14. CDR3 size: 17 residues. Germline V lookup: CDR1 GTSNPN, CDR2 SVGIG (reference sequence). DNA for the CDR3: TGTGCCTGGAGTCCACCGGGACTAGCGGACCCCGGCGACGAGCAGTACTTC. This codes for CAWSPPGLADPGDEQYF.

This clonotype was seen a few times. The J gene is TRBJ1-2, the V gene TRBV6-5, with D maybe TRBD1 (6 bases). The CDR3 spans 16 residues. Trimming removed 3 bases at V and 4 bases at J, with 18 bases between. CDR1 MNHEY and CDR2 SVGAGI come from the germline V gene. The CDR3 region is CASSYSDSPGVYGYTF. As DNA, the CDR3 is TGTGCCAGCAGTTATTCGGACAGCCCGGGCGTCTATGGCTACACCTTC.

This clonotype was counted only a few times. The rearrangement uses TRBV5-1 and TRBJ2-1; 8 nucleotides match TRBD2. J gave up 2 bases and V 1 base, and 5 bases lay outside the gene matches. Per the germline V gene, CDR1 is SGHRS and CDR2 is YFSETQ. The length of the CDR3 is 16 residues. The CDR3, as DNA: TGCGCCAGCAGCTTGATCGGCGGGGGGCCCTACAATGAGCAGTTCTTC. Protein sequence: CASSLIGGGPYNEQFF. The full variable domain, in which reference TRBV5-1 and TRBJ2-1 provide the parts outside the CDR3, is KAGVTQTPRYLIKTRGQQVTLSCSPISGHRSVSWYQQTPGQGLQFLFEYFSETQRNKGNFPGRFSGRQFSNSRSEMNVSTLELGDSALYLCASSLIGGGPYNEQFFGPGTRLTVL.

The rearrangement links TRBV7-3 to TRBJ2-1, with D perhaps TRBD1 or TRBD2 (6 bases each). V lost 1 base, J lost 0 bases, and 13 bases lay in between. Germline V CDR1 and CDR2: SGHTA, FQGTGA. The CDR3 runs to 17 residues. CDR3 in DNA: TGTGCCAGCAGCTTAAGGGGGGCCCAAAACTCCTACAATGAGCAGTTCTTC. Translated: CASSLRGAQNSYNEQFF.

As for this clonotype: The junction and the germline gene differ at one end; a read error may be behind it. The rearrangement links TRBV30 to TRBJ2-3, with TRBD2 as a possible D gene (7 bases). Germline V lookup: CDR1 GTSNPN, CDR2 SVGIG (reference sequence). The CDR3 sequence is 16 residues long. CDR3 nucleotides: TGTGCCTGGAGGAGGGAGGGTGAGGGGGGCACAGGTACGCAGTATTTT. Protein: CAWRREGEGGTGTQYF.

The chain combines TRBV24-1 with TRBJ2-2, with TRBD1 identical over 12 bases. V was pared by 2 bases and J by 1 base, with 16 bases of the junction left unmatched. Looked up from germline, CDR1 is KGHDR and CDR2 is SFDVKD. The CDR3 sequence is 22 residues long. CDR3 sequence reads: CATSDYWDRGPTLAQNTGELFF. The CDR3 DNA follows: TGTGCCACCAGTGATTACTGGGACAGGGGGCCGACTTTAGCTCAGAACACCGGGGAGCTGTTTTTT.

This sequence joins TRBV5-1 and TRBJ1-1; 7 nucleotides line up with TRBD1. V was clipped by 5 bases and J by 0 bases; unmatched bases: 4. Germline CDR1 is SGHRS and CDR2 is YFSETQ. CDR3 size: 14 residues. CDR3 region: CASRGTALNTEAFF. For the CDR3, the DNA is TGCGCCAGCAGGGGGACAGCATTGAACACTGAAGCTTTCTTT.

The genes are TRBV28 and TRBJ1-1; D not resolved. V was cut by 5 bases and J by 7 bases, with 23 bases left in between. This CDR3 has 16 residues. Germline V gene sequence: CDR1 MDHEN, CDR2 SYDVKM. Here the CDR3 reads CASSISDGSMGYEAFF. The CDR3 region has the DNA TGTGCCAGCAGTATTTCGGACGGCTCCATGGGATATGAAGCTTTCTTT.

This clonotype was seen repeatedly, ten times or more. The chain joins TRBV29-1 to TRBJ2-5; D is ambiguous. Germline V gene lookup returns CDR1 SQVTM and CDR2 ANQGSEA. Trimming cost V 7 bases and J 2 bases, with 11 bases left between them. The CDR3 contains 12 residues. CDR3 protein: CSGPQPQETQYF. The CDR3 DNA follows: TGCAGCGGCCCACAGCCACAAGAGACCCAGTACTTC.

This clonotype was seen more than once but under ten times. One junction end does not reproduce the germline sequence, and a read error may be involved. The chain employs TRBV4-2 and TRBJ2-7, with 10 bases lining up with TRBD2. Germline-derived CDR1 and CDR2 are LGHNA and YNFKEQ. This CDR3 has 17 residues. Here the CDR3 DNA reads TGTGCCAGTAGCCAATCCTCCGCTAGCGGGAGCCCCTACGAGCAGTACTTC. Protein: CASSQSSASGSPYEQYF.

This clonotype showed up just a few times. The genes are TRBV11-1 and TRBJ2-3; 12 bases are shared with TRBD2. Per germline, CDR1 SGHAT and CDR2 FQDESV (reference sequence). The CDR3 loop spans 21 amino acids. Losses at the gene ends were 0 bases for V and 0 bases for J; bases not matched to a gene: 13. The CDR3 region has the DNA TGTGCCAGCAGCTTAGCTCCTCCGAGGAATCTAGCGGGGGGGAGCACAGATACGCAGTATTTT. It translates to CASSLAPPRNLAGGSTDTQYF.

The V gene is TRBV3-1, the J gene TRBJ2-3; TRBD1 aligns across 8 bases. Per germline, CDR1 LGHDT and CDR2 YNNKEL (reference sequence). This CDR3 spans 17 amino acids. The trim removed 4 bases at V and 4 bases at J, leaving 13 bases unmatched. This CDR3 reads CASSPRPGQGRSDTQYF. The CDR3 DNA is TGTGCCAGCAGCCCTCGCCCCGGACAGGGTCGTTCAGATACGCAGTATTTT.

This clonotype was recorded a few times. This sequence joins TRBV28 and TRBJ1-6; 10 bases agree with TRBD1. Germline V gives CDR1 MDHEN, CDR2 SYDVKM. The CDR3 spans 16 residues. Losses at the gene ends were 4 bases for V and 7 bases for J; bases not matched to a gene: 7. CDR3: CASSSVGTGENSPLHF. CDR3 sequence (DNA): TGTGCCAGCAGTTCCGTCGGGACAGGGGAGAATTCACCCCTCCACTTT. The full variable domain, with the rest looked up from reference TRBV28 and TRBJ1-6, is DVKVTQSSRYLVKRTGEKVFLECVQDMDHENMFWYRQDPGLGLRLIYFSYDVKMKEKGDIPEGYSVSREKKERFSLILESASTNQTSMYLCASSSVGTGENSPLHFGNGTRLTVT.